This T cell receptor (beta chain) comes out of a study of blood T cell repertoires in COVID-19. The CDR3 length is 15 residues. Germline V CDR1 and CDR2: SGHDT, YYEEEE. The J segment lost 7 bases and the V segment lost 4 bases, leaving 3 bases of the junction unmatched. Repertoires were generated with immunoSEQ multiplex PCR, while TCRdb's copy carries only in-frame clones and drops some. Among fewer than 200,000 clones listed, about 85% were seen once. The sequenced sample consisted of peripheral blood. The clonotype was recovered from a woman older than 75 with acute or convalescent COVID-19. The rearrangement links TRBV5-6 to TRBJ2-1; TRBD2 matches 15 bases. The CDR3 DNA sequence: TGTGCCAGCAGCCCGGGGACTAGCGGGAGGAATGAGCAGTTCTTC. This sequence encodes CASSPGTSGRNEQFF.